This TCR beta chain is drawn from a study of T cells in Graves' hyperthyroidism and ophthalmopathy. The V end lost 11 bases, the J end lost 7 bases, and 12 bases lay between the germline ends. Germline V gene data show CDR1 as SNHLY and CDR2 as FYNNEI. The CDR3 loop spans 12 amino acids. This clonotype was observed at least ten times. Its cognate antigen is unknown. Researchers amplified the TCR beta CDR3 regions from RNA transcripts. The primer set for the first-round RT-PCR of the TCR CDR3 was HTBI. Via MiXCR, TCRdb re-called the multiplex PCR reads, giving one row per CDR3 protein. Among roughly 500,000 distinct CDR3 sequences, 46% were seen once, and the ten largest hold about 45%. Orbital computed tomography, thyroid ultrasound, serum thyroxine and TRAb, and clinical symptoms together informed the diagnoses. General observations from the study: Peripheral blood also featured most of the thyroid clonotypes expanded above 0.001.

Sequenced material: peripheral blood or thyroid tissue (not recorded which). V and J are TRBV2 and TRBJ1-6; D is unclear. The sequence came from an adult woman with Graves' disease, either hyperthyroidism or ophthalmopathy (not recorded which). The CDR3 region is CAGKAGNSPLHF. CDR3 bases: TGTGCCGGAAAAGCCGGAAATTCACCCCTCCACTTT. The whole variable domain, remainder taken from reference TRBV2 and TRBJ1-6, is EPEVTQTPSHQVTQMGQEVILRCVPISNHLYFYWYRQILGQKVEFLVSFYNNEISEKSEIFDDQFSVERPDGSNFTLKIRSTKLEDSAMYFCAGKAGNSPLHFGNGTRLTVT.